A selection of T cell receptor beta chains follows, all from one sample in a study of blood T cells in healthy people across ages. MiXCR, run by TCRdb on the 5' RACE reads, gives a single entry per CDR3 protein. Among about 670,000 distinct CDR3 sequences listed, 52% were seen once. Source material: blood. These receptors came from a woman of 80 years or more in good health. Each CDR3 is given with its conserved first and last residue. Each record gives: clone size, J gene, V gene, D gene, CDR3 protein, CDR3 DNA. A D gene is named only where the DNA matches it firmly. The size entry is marked missing in some rows and otherwise reads once, few, many or a size class.

abundance: .; j_gene: TRBJ2-5; v_gene: TRBV3-1; d_gene: .; CDR3aa: CASRFTRSGTAGRKETKYF; CDR3nt: TGTGCCAGCAGGTTCACAAGGTCGGGGACAGCGGGTCGAAAAGAGACCAAGTACTTC
abundance: few; j_gene: TRBJ2-3; v_gene: TRBV20-1; d_gene: TRBD2; CDR3aa: CSAPLKRGGSDTQYF; CDR3nt: TGCAGTGCCCCCCTAAAGCGGGGGGGCTCGGATACGCAGTATTTT
abundance: many; j_gene: TRBJ2-3; v_gene: TRBV20-1; d_gene: .; CDR3aa: CSVPTGGDTQYF; CDR3nt: TGCAGTGTCCCGACCGGGGGAGATACGCAGTATTTT
abundance: .; j_gene: TRBJ1-6; v_gene: TRBV4-1; d_gene: .; CDR3aa: CASSQVQGDNSPLHF; CDR3nt: TGCGCCAGCAGCCAAGTTCAGGGCGACAACTCACCCCTCCACTTT
abundance: many; j_gene: TRBJ2-1; v_gene: TRBV29-1; d_gene: .; CDR3aa: CSVEGLSSYNEQFF; CDR3nt: TGCAGCGTTGAAGGCTTGAGCTCCTACAATGAGCAGTTCTTC
abundance: .; j_gene: TRBJ2-1; v_gene: TRBV4-1; d_gene: TRBD2; CDR3aa: CASSQGFTSGYNEQFF; CDR3nt: TGCGCCAGCAGCCAAGGATTTACTAGCGGTTACAATGAGCAGTTCTTC
abundance: .; j_gene: TRBJ1-2; v_gene: TRBV5-1; d_gene: .; CDR3aa: CASSWVAGAPDGYTF; CDR3nt: TGCGCCAGCAGCTGGGTGGCAGGGGCGCCCGATGGCTACACCTTC
abundance: few; j_gene: TRBJ2-3; v_gene: TRBV3-1; d_gene: .; CDR3aa: CASSQGGTLTDTQYF; CDR3nt: TGTGCCAGCAGCCAAGGTGGGACCCTAACAGATACGCAGTATTTT
abundance: .; j_gene: TRBJ2-7; v_gene: TRBV6-2/TRBV6-3; d_gene: .; CDR3aa: CASSSIGEQYF; CDR3nt: TGTGCCAGCAGTTCCATTGGGGAGCAGTACTTC
abundance: many; j_gene: TRBJ2-1; v_gene: TRBV7-9; d_gene: TRBD1; CDR3aa: CASSGRQGDNNEQFF; CDR3nt: TGTGCCAGCAGCGGGCGACAGGGGGACAACAATGAGCAGTTCTTC
abundance: few; j_gene: TRBJ2-3; v_gene: TRBV9; d_gene: TRBD2; CDR3aa: CASSVEGRATDTQYF; CDR3nt: TGTGCCAGCAGCGTAGAAGGGAGGGCCACAGATACGCAGTATTTT
abundance: .; j_gene: TRBJ2-5; v_gene: TRBV6-2/TRBV6-3; d_gene: TRBD2; CDR3aa: CASNDQFRTSGQETQYF; CDR3nt: TGTGCCAGCAACGACCAATTCCGGACTAGCGGCCAAGAGACCCAGTACTTC
abundance: many; j_gene: TRBJ2-7; v_gene: TRBV10-1; d_gene: .; CDR3aa: CASSESTGHSYEQYF; CDR3nt: TGCGCCAGCAGTGAGTCCACGGGCCACTCCTACGAGCAGTACTTC
abundance: .; j_gene: TRBJ2-3; v_gene: TRBV20-1; d_gene: .; CDR3aa: CSASWPGEEGTDTQYF; CDR3nt: TGCAGTGCCTCCTGGCCGGGGGAAGAGGGTACAGATACGCAGTATTTT
abundance: .; j_gene: TRBJ1-2; v_gene: TRBV12-3/TRBV12-4; d_gene: .; CDR3aa: CASSLWEANYGYTF; CDR3nt: TGTGCCAGCAGTTTGTGGGAAGCTAACTATGGCTACACCTTC
abundance: many; j_gene: TRBJ2-3; v_gene: TRBV28; d_gene: .; CDR3aa: CASQRGGDTQYF; CDR3nt: TGTGCCAGCCAAAGGGGAGGCGATACGCAGTATTTT
abundance: .; j_gene: TRBJ2-5; v_gene: TRBV29-1; d_gene: .; CDR3aa: CSVAVNQETQYF; CDR3nt: TGCAGCGTCGCGGTAAACCAAGAGACCCAGTACTTC
abundance: many; j_gene: TRBJ2-7; v_gene: TRBV28; d_gene: .; CDR3aa: CASSPPGRIRYEQYF; CDR3nt: TGTGCCAGCAGTCCCCCGGGGCGGATCCGATACGAGCAGTACTTC
abundance: .; j_gene: TRBJ2-1; v_gene: TRBV12-3/TRBV12-4; d_gene: TRBD1; CDR3aa: CASRGTGFGDEQFF; CDR3nt: TGTGCCAGCAGAGGGACAGGGTTCGGCGATGAGCAGTTCTTC
abundance: .; j_gene: TRBJ2-3; v_gene: TRBV12-3/TRBV12-4; d_gene: TRBD2; CDR3aa: CASSGRQRLAGSTDTQYF; CDR3nt: TGTGCCAGCAGTGGGCGACAGAGACTAGCGGGGAGCACAGATACGCAGTATTTT
abundance: .; j_gene: TRBJ2-1; v_gene: TRBV25-1; d_gene: TRBD1; CDR3aa: CASSLTDRVNEQFF; CDR3nt: TGTGCCAGCAGTTTAACGGACAGGGTCAATGAGCAGTTCTTC
abundance: .; j_gene: TRBJ1-1; v_gene: TRBV4-2; d_gene: TRBD1; CDR3aa: CASSQDVRGENTEAFF; CDR3nt: TGTGCCAGCAGCCAAGATGTCAGGGGGGAGAACACTGAAGCTTTCTTT
abundance: .; j_gene: TRBJ2-7; v_gene: TRBV4-1; d_gene: .; CDR3aa: CASSPTEASLYEQYF; CDR3nt: TGCGCCAGCAGCCCGACTGAGGCAAGTCTCTACGAGCAGTACTTC
abundance: .; j_gene: TRBJ2-5; v_gene: TRBV2; d_gene: TRBD2; CDR3aa: CASRERLAPETQYF; CDR3nt: TGTGCCAGCAGGGAAAGACTAGCCCCAGAGACCCAGTACTTC
abundance: many; j_gene: TRBJ1-2; v_gene: TRBV27; d_gene: .; CDR3aa: CASRRGGLDGYTF; CDR3nt: TGTGCCAGCCGCCGAGGGGGACTGGATGGCTACACCTTC
abundance: .; j_gene: TRBJ2-2; v_gene: TRBV6-4; d_gene: .; CDR3aa: CASREQDTGELFF; CDR3nt: TGTGCCAGCAGAGAACAGGATACCGGGGAGCTGTTTTTT
abundance: .; j_gene: TRBJ2-5; v_gene: TRBV7-2; d_gene: TRBD1; CDR3aa: CASSLHKGGVETQYF; CDR3nt: TGTGCCAGCAGCTTACATAAAGGGGGCGTGGAGACCCAGTACTTC
abundance: once; j_gene: TRBJ2-2; v_gene: TRBV10-3; d_gene: .; CDR3aa: CAISASITLDTGELFF; CDR3nt: TGTGCCATCAGTGCCTCCATTACTTTAGACACCGGGGAGCTGTTTTTT
abundance: .; j_gene: TRBJ2-3; v_gene: TRBV7-3; d_gene: .; CDR3aa: CASSQQTGEGDTQYF; CDR3nt: TGTGCCAGCAGCCAACAGACGGGGGAAGGAGATACGCAGTATTTT
abundance: few; j_gene: TRBJ2-1; v_gene: TRBV4-2; d_gene: .; CDR3aa: CASSQELGGSYNEQFF; CDR3nt: TGTGCCAGCAGCCAAGAGCTGGGCGGCTCCTACAATGAGCAGTTCTTC
abundance: .; j_gene: TRBJ2-1; v_gene: TRBV10-3; d_gene: .; CDR3aa: CATSVSNEQFF; CDR3nt: TGTGCCACCAGTGTAAGCAATGAGCAGTTCTTC
abundance: .; j_gene: TRBJ2-5; v_gene: TRBV15; d_gene: .; CDR3aa: CATSRDQGEETQYF; CDR3nt: TGTGCCACCAGCAGAGATCAGGGCGAAGAGACCCAGTACTTC
abundance: .; j_gene: TRBJ1-1; v_gene: TRBV6-2/TRBV6-3; d_gene: .; CDR3aa: CASSYSRAGGRNEAFF; CDR3nt: TGTGCCAGCAGTTACTCTAGAGCTGGGGGTCGTAATGAAGCTTTCTTT
abundance: .; j_gene: TRBJ2-2; v_gene: TRBV2; d_gene: .; CDR3aa: CASSAELGPRNTGELFF; CDR3nt: TGTGCCAGCAGTGCGGAACTGGGCCCTAGGAACACCGGGGAGCTGTTTTTT
abundance: .; j_gene: TRBJ2-3; v_gene: TRBV15; d_gene: .; CDR3aa: CATSRAPSGTDTQYF; CDR3nt: TGTGCCACCAGCAGAGCCCCTAGTGGCACAGATACGCAGTATTTT
abundance: .; j_gene: TRBJ1-2; v_gene: TRBV5-1; d_gene: TRBD1; CDR3aa: CASSWGTGGNGYTF; CDR3nt: TGCGCCAGCAGCTGGGGGACAGGGGGTAACGGCTACACCTTC
abundance: .; j_gene: TRBJ1-4; v_gene: TRBV27; d_gene: .; CDR3aa: CASSLSWGPNEKLFF; CDR3nt: TGTGCCAGCAGTTTATCTTGGGGTCCTAATGAAAAACTGTTTTTT
abundance: few; j_gene: TRBJ1-1; v_gene: TRBV4-1; d_gene: .; CDR3aa: CASSEIPGGLTEAFF; CDR3nt: TGCGCCAGCAGCGAAATACCCGGGGGGCTTACTGAAGCTTTCTTT